Listed here are 28 T cell receptor beta chains from one sample, sequenced in a study of blood T cell repertoires in COVID-19. Sequenced by immunoSEQ multiplex PCR; TCRdb stores in-frame clones only, minus some. The sample consists of 130,000 or so clones, 70% to 85% of them appearing once. Sequencing was carried out using PBMCs or T cells enriched from blood (not recorded which). These TCRs come from a man in his fifties or sixties who had recovered from COVID-19.

This clone was seen a few times. J is TRBJ1-6 and V is TRBV19; no reliable D call. The length of the CDR3 is 13 residues. Trimming removed 3 bases at V and 6 bases at J, with 6 bases between. Germline V gene data show CDR1 as LNHDA and CDR2 as SQIVND (reference sequence). CDR3 DNA: TGTGCCAGTAGTATGAGTCCTAATTCACCCCTCCACTTT. Protein: CASSMSPNSPLHF.

This clone was recorded only once. The chain combines TRBV5-1 with TRBJ1-2, with 7 bases fitting TRBD1. The germline gives CDR1 SGHRS, CDR2 YFSETQ. This CDR3 region has 14 residues. Trimming removed 0 bases from V and 4 bases from J; junction bases left unmatched: 3. In nucleotides, the CDR3 is TGCGCCAGCAGCTTGGACAGGGGAGGCTATGGCTACACCTTC. Amino acids: CASSLDRGGYGYTF.

The genes are TRBV5-1 and TRBJ2-7, with 10 bases fitting TRBD2. V shed 5 bases and J 2 bases; nucleotides not matched to a gene: 7. Germline CDR1 reads SGHRS; CDR2 reads YFSETQ. This CDR3 spans 15 amino acids. The CDR3 here is CASRKRGGETYEQYF. CDR3 nucleotides: TGCGCCAGCAGGAAGCGGGGGGGAGAGACCTACGAGCAGTACTTC.

The J gene is TRBJ2-1, the V gene TRBV4-2, with TRBD2 matching 10 bases. The germline gives CDR1 LGHNA, CDR2 YNFKEQ. With 4 bases clipped from V and 4 bases from J, the junction kept 13 bases outside the gene matches. The length of the CDR3 is 18 residues. CDR3 amino acids: CASSPFGLAGAGYNEQFF. In DNA, the CDR3 is TGTGCCAGCAGCCCTTTCGGGCTAGCGGGGGCCGGATACAATGAGCAGTTCTTC.

This chain joins TRBV5-1 and TRBJ2-1; D possibly corresponds to TRBD2 (6 bases). Trimming removed 4 bases from V and 1 base from J, with 15 bases in between. The CDR3 sequence is 16 residues long. Germline V gene sequence: CDR1 SGHRS, CDR2 YFSETQ. CDR3 in amino acids: CASSLPGTVSYNEQFF. The CDR3 DNA reads TGCGCCAGCAGCCTTCCCGGGACTGTATCCTACAATGAGCAGTTCTTC.

The V gene is TRBV30, the J gene TRBJ2-5; 11 bases are a match to TRBD1. The V gene's germline CDR1 is GTSNPN and CDR2 SVGIG (reference sequence). CDR3 length: 13 residues. The V gene end was trimmed by 1 base and the J gene end by 7 bases; junction bases not matched to a gene: 2. In DNA, the CDR3 is TGTGCCTGGAGTGAGGACAGGGGGCGGACCCAGTACTTC. This encodes CAWSEDRGRTQYF.

This clone was detected only a few times. V usage is TRBV19 and J usage is TRBJ1-3; 7 bases are shared with TRBD1. Germline trimming cut 6 bases from V and 7 bases from J; bases unmatched to any gene: 9. This CDR3 has 14 amino acids. Germline lookup yields CDR1 LNHDA and CDR2 SQIVND (reference sequence). The CDR3: CASSNNRGSNTIYF. In nucleotides, the CDR3 is TGTGCCAGTAGCAATAACAGGGGATCGAACACCATATATTTT.

The chain employs TRBV6-2 or TRBV6-3 and TRBJ2-7, with 9 bases identical to TRBD2. Germline loops: CDR1 MNHEY, CDR2 SVGEGT. This CDR3 is 14 amino acids long. V was clipped by 4 bases and J by 3 bases; unmatched bases: 4. The CDR3 nucleotides are TGTGCCAGCAGTTCCAGCGGGGGGTACTACGAGCAGTACTTC. Protein: CASSSSGGYYEQYF.

V usage is TRBV7-2 and J usage is TRBJ2-6, with D possibly TRBD2 on 5 matching bases. Trimming stripped 7 bases from V and 1 base from J, with 11 bases between. Per germline, CDR1 SGHTA and CDR2 FQGNSA. The CDR3 has 15 amino acids. The chain's CDR3 is CASTSRGSGANVLTF. The CDR3 nucleotides read TGTGCCAGCACCTCTCGGGGATCTGGGGCCAACGTCCTGACTTTC.

The chain is built from TRBV19 and TRBJ1-6; D may be TRBD1 (5 bases). V was cut by 0 bases and J by 0 bases, with 9 bases left in between. CDR1 LNHDA and CDR2 SQIVND come from the germline V gene (reference sequence). CDR3 length: 17 amino acids. The CDR3 region is CASSIEGGSSYNSPLHF. As DNA, the CDR3 is TGTGCCAGTAGTATAGAGGGGGGAAGCTCCTATAATTCACCCCTCCACTTT.

This clone was counted only a few times. The chain has TRBV9 and TRBJ1-6; 7 bases line up with TRBD1. From germline, CDR1 is SGDLS and CDR2 YYNGEE. The junction had 9 bases not matched to a gene; V was cut back by 4 bases and J by 5 bases. The CDR3 has 16 amino acids. This chain's CDR3 is CASSPQGQQNNSPLHF. CDR3 nucleotide sequence: TGTGCCAGCAGCCCACAGGGACAGCAAAATAATTCACCCCTCCACTTT.

The chain is built from TRBV18 and TRBJ2-1; 7 nucleotides match TRBD2. The V and J ends lost 0 bases and 0 bases, in that order; junction bases with no gene match: 2. The CDR3 covers 16 residues. Germline V gives CDR1 KGHSH, CDR2 LQKENI. CDR3 protein: CASSPPTGGSYNEQFF. CDR3 coding DNA: TGTGCCAGCTCACCACCGACGGGGGGCTCCTACAATGAGCAGTTCTTC.

The rearrangement uses TRBV5-1 and TRBJ1-1; weak D call: TRBD1 (6 bases). Per germline, CDR1 SGHRS and CDR2 YFSETQ. V lost 4 bases, J lost 10 bases, and 23 bases lay in between. This CDR3 is 15 amino acids long. The CDR3 sequence: CASSPFQAGGAGAFF. In nucleotides, the CDR3 is TGCGCCAGCAGCCCATTCCAGGCGGGGGGCGCCGGAGCTTTCTTT. Together with reference TRBV5-1 and TRBJ1-1, the CDR3 gives the full variable domain: KAGVTQTPRYLIKTRGQQVTLSCSPISGHRSVSWYQQTPGQGLQFLFEYFSETQRNKGNFPGRFSGRQFSNSRSEMNVSTLELGDSALYLCASSPFQAGGAGAFFGQGTRLTVV.

The J gene is TRBJ2-7, the V gene TRBV7-2, with 7 bases lining up with TRBD1. Trimming at V came to 7 bases and at J to 4 bases, leaving 13 bases not matched to a gene. The germline V gene encodes CDR1 SGHTA and CDR2 FQGNSA. The CDR3 loop spans 15 amino acids. The CDR3 loop reads CASKVHRDSFYEQYF. The CDR3 DNA is TGTGCCAGCAAGGTTCACCGGGACAGCTTTTACGAGCAGTACTTC.

The chain recombines TRBV5-1 with TRBJ1-4, with TRBD1 as a possible D gene (6 bases). The CDR3 consists of 14 residues. CDR1 and CDR2 from the germline V gene are SGHRS and YFSETQ. Trimming cost V 0 bases and J 8 bases, with 11 bases left between them. The CDR3 DNA reads TGCGCCAGCAGCTTGGGGGACAACCGGGAAAAACTGTTTTTT. Its translation: CASSLGDNREKLFF.

The rearrangement uses TRBV7-9 and TRBJ1-5; no definite D call. Germline V gene lookup returns CDR1 SEHNR and CDR2 FQNEAQ (reference sequence). V was cut by 0 bases and J by 4 bases, with 13 bases left in between. The CDR3 sequence is 16 residues long. CDR3 in amino acids: CASSLAGEAGNQPQHF. CDR3 bases: TGTGCCAGCAGCTTAGCCGGAGAGGCGGGGAATCAGCCCCAGCATTTT.

Comments on this clone: Other DNA sequences in the same sample also yield this CDR3. The rearrangement links TRBV7-3 to TRBJ2-3; D is unresolved. Trimming stripped 5 bases from V and 2 bases from J, with 14 bases between. CDR1 SGHTA and CDR2 FQGTGA come from the germline V gene. This CDR3 comprises 15 residues. The DNA for the CDR3 is TGTGCCAGCAGCCTGAATGGGCTCAACACAGATACGCAGTATTTT. Translated: CASSLNGLNTDTQYF. Looking up the rest from reference TRBV7-3 and TRBJ2-3 gives the full variable domain: GAGVSQTPSNKVTEKGKYVELRCDPISGHTALYWYRQSLGQGPEFLIYFQGTGAADDSGLPNDRFFAVRPEGSVSTLKIQRTERGDSAVYLCASSLNGLNTDTQYFGPGTRLTVL.

This rearrangement joins TRBV6-5 to TRBJ2-7; unclear D gene. CDR1 is MNHEY, CDR2 SVGAGI, per germline. The CDR3 spans 11 residues. The ends were cut back, 2 bases at V and 12 bases at J, with 11 bases in the middle. The CDR3 spells CASSYPGESYF. DNA for the CDR3: TGTGCCAGCAGTTACCCCGGTGAATCGTACTTC.

The count of this clone is one. This chain joins TRBV10-3 and TRBJ1-1; unclear D gene. The V and J ends lost 3 bases and 8 bases respectively, with 10 bases between them. Per the germline V gene, CDR1 is ENHRY and CDR2 is SYGVKD. The CDR3 is 12 amino acids. The CDR3 protein is CAISEMLSEAFF. CDR3 coding DNA: TGTGCCATCAGTGAAATGCTATCGGAAGCTTTCTTT.

J is TRBJ1-1 and V is TRBV2; the D gene is possibly TRBD1 (6 bases). V was shortened by 5 bases and J by 8 bases, with 15 bases between the two germline ends. The CDR3 length is 13 residues. Germline V lookup: CDR1 SNHLY, CDR2 FYNNEI. CDR3: CASSFGQSFEAFF. CDR3 DNA sequence: TGTGCCAGCAGTTTTGGACAGAGCTTCGAAGCTTTCTTT.

V is TRBV29-1 and J is TRBJ1-1; 8 bases map to TRBD1. The V gene's germline CDR1 is SQVTM and CDR2 ANQGSEA. After removal of 7 bases from V and 2 bases from J, the junction contained 9 bases not matched to a gene. The CDR3 has 14 amino acids. The chain's CDR3 is CSGRQGQGNTEAFF. DNA of the CDR3: TGCAGCGGGAGACAGGGGCAGGGTAACACTGAAGCTTTCTTT.

Only a few counts were recorded for this clone. Distinct nucleotide sequences in the sample also encode this CDR3. The V and J genes are TRBV5-1 and TRBJ2-6, with D tentatively TRBD1 (5 bases). From germline, CDR1 is SGHRS and CDR2 YFSETQ. Between the trimmed V and J ends, which lost 0 bases and 0 bases, there was a span of 13 bases. CDR3 length: 18 amino acids. Here the CDR3 reads CASSLVTGPSSGANVLTF. The DNA for the CDR3 is TGCGCCAGCAGCTTGGTAACAGGACCGAGCTCTGGGGCCAACGTCCTGACTTTC. Full variable domain (remainder filled in from reference TRBV5-1 and TRBJ2-6): KAGVTQTPRYLIKTRGQQVTLSCSPISGHRSVSWYQQTPGQGLQFLFEYFSETQRNKGNFPGRFSGRQFSNSRSEMNVSTLELGDSALYLCASSLVTGPSSGANVLTFGAGSRLTVL.

The chain has TRBV28 and TRBJ1-2; D gene uncertain. The germline V gene encodes CDR1 MDHEN and CDR2 SYDVKM. The CDR3 consists of 12 residues. Deletions cut 6 bases from V and 6 bases from J, with 11 bases between. The CDR3 sequence: CASSTWRNGYTF. The CDR3 bases are TGTGCCAGCAGCACCTGGAGAAATGGCTACACCTTC.

This clone was recorded only once. The chain links TRBV11-2 to TRBJ1-1; D might be TRBD1 (6 bases). Trimming removed 3 bases at V and 3 bases at J, with 14 bases between. The CDR3 is made up of 15 amino acids. The germline V gene has CDR1 SGHAT and CDR2 FQNNGV. Here the CDR3 reads CASSLARGGYTEAFF. The DNA of the CDR3 is TGTGCCAGCAGCTTGGCGAGGGGGGGGTACACTGAAGCTTTCTTT.

This sequence joins TRBV7-6 and TRBJ2-1, with 7 nucleotides matching TRBD1. Germline V gene lookup returns CDR1 SGHVS and CDR2 FNYEAQ. Trimming took 6 bases from V and 7 from J; bases not matched to a gene: 12. This CDR3 is built from 15 residues. CDR3 coding DNA: TGTGCCAGCAGACTAACTTTGACAGGGAAAAATGAGCAGTTCTTC. Amino acid sequence: CASRLTLTGKNEQFF.

This clone appeared once. The V gene is TRBV9, the J gene TRBJ2-5, with 9 bases aligning to TRBD1. The germline CDR1 and CDR2 sequences are SGDLS and YYNGEE. With V trimmed by 4 bases and J by 4 bases, 11 bases remained unmatched. This CDR3 contains 16 residues. The CDR3: CASSPTGGALGETQYF. CDR3 DNA: TGTGCCAGCAGCCCAACAGGGGGCGCGCTGGGAGAGACCCAGTACTTC.

V gene TRBV7-2 combines with J gene TRBJ2-7, with 9 bases that match TRBD1. V lost 5 bases and J lost 0; bases outside the gene matches: 5. This CDR3 has 15 amino acids. CDR1 is SGHTA and CDR2 is FQGNSA in the germline V gene. The CDR3 protein is CASSRMTGGSYEQYF. DNA for the CDR3: TGTGCCAGCAGCAGGATGACAGGGGGCTCCTACGAGCAGTACTTC.

CDR3 sequence reads: CASSQAGGTDTGELFF. Here the CDR3 DNA reads TGCGCCAGCAGCCAAGCGGGGGGGACAGACACCGGGGAGCTGTTTTTT. The V call is TRBV4-3, the J call TRBJ2-2; D perhaps matches TRBD2 (8 bases). Germline V gives CDR1 LGHNA, CDR2 YSLEER. V was pared by 1 base and J by 3 bases, with 12 bases between. The length of the CDR3 is 16 residues.